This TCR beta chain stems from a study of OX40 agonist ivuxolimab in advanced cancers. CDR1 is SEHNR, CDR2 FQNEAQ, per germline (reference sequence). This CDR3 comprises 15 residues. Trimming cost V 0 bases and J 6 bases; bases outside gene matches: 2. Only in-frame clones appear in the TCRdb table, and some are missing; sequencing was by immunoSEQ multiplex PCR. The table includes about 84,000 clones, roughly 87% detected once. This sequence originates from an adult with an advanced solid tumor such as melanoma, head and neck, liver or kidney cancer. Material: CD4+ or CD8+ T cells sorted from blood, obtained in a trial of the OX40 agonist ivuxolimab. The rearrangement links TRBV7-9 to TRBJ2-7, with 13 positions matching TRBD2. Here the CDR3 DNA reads TGTGCCAGCAGCTTAGCGGGACTAGCGGGAATCGAGCAGTACTTC. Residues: CASSLAGLAGIEQYF.